This T cell receptor beta chain was recovered during a study of T cells in Graves' hyperthyroidism and ophthalmopathy. As for the study in general: Peripheral blood samples were taken at initial diagnosis, prior to any treatment.

The CDR3 contains 14 residues. After removal of 2 bases from V and 4 bases from J, the junction contained 3 bases not matched to a gene. The germline gives CDR1 SGHVS, CDR2 FQNEAQ. In its sample, this clonotype was seen many times. Antigen: not known. Amplified TCR beta CDR3 regions derived from RNA transcripts. HTBI primers were used for first-round RT-PCR of the TCR CDR3. TCRdb reanalysed the multiplex PCR reads using MiXCR and keeps one entry per CDR3 protein. This sample yields around 420,000 distinct CDR3 sequences, of which 15% to 18% are seen a single time; 11% to 15% belongs to the top ten. Whole-study findings and limits: A model built on 13 V-J features separated ophthalmopathy from stable hyperthyroidism. Peripheral blood also featured most of the thyroid clonotypes expanded above 0.001.

This TCR came from a woman younger than 30 with Graves' hyperthyroidism. The chain carries TRBV7-8 and TRBJ2-7; 9 positions agree with TRBD2. Sample: blood. This CDR3 reads CASSLSAGGYEQYF. In DNA, the CDR3 is TGTGCCAGCAGCTTATCAGCGGGAGGTTACGAGCAGTACTTC.